This T cell receptor (beta chain) was captured in a study of blood T cell repertoires in COVID-19. As for the study in general: Sites in the United States, Italy and Spain provided acute and convalescent COVID-19 samples. Sources were T cells, B-cell-depleted T cells, or PBMCs; the material itself was cDNA or gDNA.

Germline CDR1 is SGHTA and CDR2 is FQGNSA. The V end lost 3 bases, the J end lost 5 bases, and 8 bases lay between the germline ends. The CDR3 covers 13 residues. How the authors handled the data: Amplified reference gene primers provided the basis for estimating nucleated cell counts. Clones were sequenced by immunoSEQ multiplex PCR, and TCRdb holds only the in-frame ones, with some missing. V, J and clone size are those of that table, while D and trimming were read from the DNA. This repertoire shows around 60,000 clones, around 89% found once; its top ten account for approximately 4%. V usage is TRBV7-2 and J usage is TRBJ2-1, with D possibly being TRBD2 (6 bases). The TCR sequence derives from a human donor in a cohort sampled during active COVID-19. Sequenced material: peripheral blood. The DNA for the CDR3 is TGTGCCAGCAGCTTCCCGGGGGACAATGAGCAGTTCTTC. Amino acid sequence: CASSFPGDNEQFF.